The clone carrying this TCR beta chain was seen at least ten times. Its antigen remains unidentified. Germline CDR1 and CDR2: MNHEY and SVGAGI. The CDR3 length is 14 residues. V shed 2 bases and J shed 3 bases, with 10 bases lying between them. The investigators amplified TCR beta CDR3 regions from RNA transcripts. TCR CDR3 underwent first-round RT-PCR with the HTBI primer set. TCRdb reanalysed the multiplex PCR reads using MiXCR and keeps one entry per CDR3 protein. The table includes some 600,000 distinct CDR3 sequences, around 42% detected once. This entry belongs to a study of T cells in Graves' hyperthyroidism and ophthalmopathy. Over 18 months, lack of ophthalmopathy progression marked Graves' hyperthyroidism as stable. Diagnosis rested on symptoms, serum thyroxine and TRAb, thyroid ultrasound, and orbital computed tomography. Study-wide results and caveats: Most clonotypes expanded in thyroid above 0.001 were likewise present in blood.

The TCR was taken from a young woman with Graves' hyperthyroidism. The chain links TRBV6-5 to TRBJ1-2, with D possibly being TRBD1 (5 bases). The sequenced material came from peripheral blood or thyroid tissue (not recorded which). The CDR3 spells CASSYQGGYYGYTF. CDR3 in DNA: TGTGCCAGCAGTTACCAGGGAGGGTACTATGGCTACACCTTC.